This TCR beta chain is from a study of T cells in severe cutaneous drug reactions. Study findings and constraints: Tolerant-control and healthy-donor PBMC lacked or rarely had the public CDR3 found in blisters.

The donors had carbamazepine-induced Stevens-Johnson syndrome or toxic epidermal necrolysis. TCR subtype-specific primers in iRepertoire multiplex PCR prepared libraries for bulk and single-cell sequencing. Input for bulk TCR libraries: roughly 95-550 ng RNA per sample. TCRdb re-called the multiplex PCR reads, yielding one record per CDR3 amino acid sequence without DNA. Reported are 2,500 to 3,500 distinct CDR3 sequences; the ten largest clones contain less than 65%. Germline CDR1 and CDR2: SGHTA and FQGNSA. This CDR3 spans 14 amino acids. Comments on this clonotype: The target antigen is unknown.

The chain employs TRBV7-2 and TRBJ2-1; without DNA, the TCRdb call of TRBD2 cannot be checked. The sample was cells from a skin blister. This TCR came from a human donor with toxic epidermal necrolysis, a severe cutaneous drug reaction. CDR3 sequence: CASRREMVVNEQFF.